The 20 T cell receptor beta chains given below trace back to one sample, sequenced in a study of shared clonotypes between healthy human individuals. Sequenced by immunoSEQ multiplex PCR; TCRdb stores in-frame clones only, minus some. The sample comprises some 1.5 million clones, around 95% of which are singletons, and 1.2% rests with the top ten. The sequenced material came from naive CD4+ T cells sorted from blood. The subset was: CD45RA+ positively selected. These TCRs come from a man in his thirties or forties in good health.

This sequence joins TRBV2 and TRBJ1-1, with a tentative D call TRBD1 (5 bases). Germline CDR1 is SNHLY and CDR2 is FYNNEI. CDR3 size: 13 residues. V lost 1 base, J lost 8 bases, and 11 bases lay in between. CDR3 protein: CASSEERTREAFF. The CDR3, as DNA: TGTGCCAGCAGTGAAGAGAGGACACGCGAAGCTTTCTTT.

The V and J genes are TRBV29-1 and TRBJ2-7; 16 bases align to TRBD2. The V and J ends lost 4 bases and 6 bases, in that order; junction bases with no gene match: 9. Germline V gene data show CDR1 as SQVTM and CDR2 as ANQGSEA. CDR3 length: 16 amino acids. This CDR3 is CSVGRGLAGGPFEQYF. In DNA, the CDR3 is TGCAGCGTTGGGAGGGGACTAGCGGGAGGGCCATTCGAGCAGTACTTC.

The V call is TRBV27, the J call TRBJ2-3; no reliable D call. Per germline, CDR1 MNHEY and CDR2 SMNVEV (reference sequence). This CDR3 contains 13 residues. Deletions cut 6 bases from V and 4 bases from J, with 11 bases between. CDR3 amino acids: CASSLILADTQYF. DNA for the CDR3: TGTGCCAGCAGCCTTATATTGGCAGATACGCAGTATTTT.

This clone was observed a single time. The identical CDR3 is also encoded by other nucleotide sequences in the sample. J is TRBJ2-7 and V is TRBV28; TRBD1 agrees at 7 bases. Germline values: CDR1 MDHEN, CDR2 SYDVKM. V lost 6 bases and J lost 3; bases outside the gene matches: 2. This CDR3 is 12 amino acids long. This CDR3 is CASRTGFYEQYF. For the CDR3, the DNA is TGTGCCAGCAGGACAGGGTTCTACGAGCAGTACTTC.

V and J are TRBV7-8 and TRBJ2-7; D gene unclear. Germline CDR1 and CDR2: SGHVS and FQNEAQ. The CDR3 sequence is 14 residues long. Deletions cut 5 bases from V and 2 bases from J, with 13 bases between. The DNA for the CDR3 is TGTGCCAGCAGCAAATCAGGACGACCCTACGAGCAGTACTTC. Protein product: CASSKSGRPYEQYF.

The chain combines TRBV10-2 with TRBJ2-7, with 10 bases aligning to TRBD1. The length of the CDR3 is 13 residues. In germline, CDR1 is WSHSY, CDR2 SAAADI. Trimming cost V 11 bases and J 3 bases; bases outside gene matches: 7. CDR3 sequence: CAARGTGVYEQYF. DNA for the CDR3: TGCGCCGCGCGGGGGACAGGGGTCTACGAGCAGTACTTC.

The rearrangement uses TRBV5-5 and TRBJ2-7; 8 nucleotides match TRBD1. This CDR3 region has 19 residues. From germline, CDR1 is SGHKS and CDR2 YYEKEE (reference sequence). The V gene end was trimmed by 4 bases and the J gene end by 3 bases; junction bases not matched to a gene: 21. CDR3 sequence reads: CASSPTGGPTRSLNYEQYF. The CDR3 nucleotides are TGTGCCAGCAGCCCTACAGGGGGTCCGACTCGGTCCCTAAACTACGAGCAGTACTTC.

CDR3 coding DNA: TGTGCCAGCAGCCCTCAGACAGCCCGCGTAAACACCATATATTTT. Translation gives CASSPQTARVNTIYF. The chain couples TRBV7-2 to TRBJ1-3, with D maybe TRBD1 (5 bases). Germline V lookup: CDR1 SGHTA, CDR2 FQGNSA. The CDR3 has 15 residues. Trimming pared 5 bases from V and 6 bases from J, leaving 17 bases between.

The rearrangement uses TRBV18 and TRBJ2-7; the D gene is possibly TRBD1 (7 bases). The CDR3 loop spans 15 amino acids. V shed 1 base and J shed 3 bases, with 13 bases lying between them. The germline V gene has CDR1 KGHSH and CDR2 LQKENI. The chain's CDR3 is CASSPQTGEVYEQYF. The CDR3 bases are TGTGCCAGCTCACCACAAACAGGGGAGGTCTACGAGCAGTACTTC. Variable domain in full (rest from reference TRBV18 and TRBJ2-7): NAGVMQNPRHLVRRRGQEARLRCSPMKGHSHVYWYRQLPEEGLKFMVYLQKENIIDESGMPKERFSAEFPKEGPSILRIQQVVRGDSAAYFCASSPQTGEVYEQYFGPGTRLTVT.

This sequence joins TRBV18 and TRBJ2-1; a weak D match, TRBD1 (5 bases). This CDR3 has 15 residues. The V gene lost 0 bases and the J gene lost 5 bases, with 11 bases spanning the gap. The germline gives CDR1 KGHSH, CDR2 LQKENI. This chain's CDR3 is CASSPPGVLNNEQFF. CDR3 DNA sequence: TGTGCCAGCTCACCACCAGGGGTCCTCAACAATGAGCAGTTCTTC.

The V and J genes are TRBV5-1 and TRBJ2-7, with TRBD2 matching 8 bases. CDR3 size: 14 residues. Germline V gene sequence: CDR1 SGHRS, CDR2 YFSETQ. After removal of 3 bases from V and 5 bases from J, the junction contained 7 bases not matched to a gene. The CDR3 DNA follows: TGCGCCAGCAGCTGGAGCGGGAGTGAGGACGAGCAGTACTTC. Translated: CASSWSGSEDEQYF.

In nucleotides, the CDR3 is TGTGCCAGCTCCGATGTCTATGGCTACACCTTC. Encoded protein: CASSDVYGYTF. The chain uses TRBV28 and TRBJ1-2; D is unclear. The CDR3 has 11 amino acids. V gave up 8 bases and J gave up 4 bases, with 8 bases separating them. Germline V gene data show CDR1 as MDHEN and CDR2 as SYDVKM.

The chain carries TRBV28 and TRBJ2-7; D remains unclear. Trimming pared 2 bases from V and 6 bases from J, leaving 11 bases between. The CDR3 is 13 residues long. Germline V gene sequence: CDR1 MDHEN, CDR2 SYDVKM. The CDR3 bases are TGTGCCAGCAGTTTACTAGGGCCCCTCGAGCAGTACTTC. It translates to CASSLLGPLEQYF.

The V gene is TRBV4-1, the J gene TRBJ2-3, with D possibly matching TRBD1 (6 bases). V lost 6 bases to trimming and J lost 0 bases, with 13 bases between them. The CDR3 runs 15 residues. The germline V gene has CDR1 MGHRA and CDR2 YSYEKL. The CDR3 sequence is CASSLNDRSTDTQYF. The CDR3 bases are TGCGCCAGCAGTCTTAACGACAGGAGCACAGATACGCAGTATTTT.

The chain uses TRBV6-1 and TRBJ2-1; 9 bases agree with TRBD2. Per germline, CDR1 MNHNS and CDR2 SASEGT. Trimming took 7 bases from V and 4 from J; bases not matched to a gene: 2. This CDR3 contains 13 residues. CDR3 sequence: CASKTSGYNEQFF. For the CDR3, the DNA is TGTGCCAGCAAGACTAGCGGTTACAATGAGCAGTTCTTC.

The rearrangement uses TRBV27 and TRBJ2-2, with TRBD2 matching 7 bases. Germline values: CDR1 MNHEY, CDR2 SMNVEV (reference sequence). With V trimmed by 2 bases and J by 4 bases, 7 bases remained unmatched. The CDR3 runs to 16 residues. The CDR3 DNA sequence: TGTGCCAGCAGTTTAGGACGGGAGGTCGTCACCGGGGAGCTGTTTTTT. Residues: CASSLGREVVTGELFF.

The chain uses TRBV15 and TRBJ2-3; the match to TRBD2 covers 7 bases. CDR1 and CDR2 from the germline V gene are LNHNV and YYDKDF (reference sequence). There are 13 residues in the CDR3. V shed 6 bases and J 5 bases; nucleotides not matched to a gene: 5. For the CDR3, the DNA is TGTGCCACCAGTTGGGGCGGGAGAGATACGCAGTATTTT. It specifies CATSWGGRDTQYF.

The rearrangement joins TRBV7-9 to TRBJ2-7; 7 nucleotides align to TRBD2. Unmatched junction bases numbered 17, after V lost 5 bases and J lost 4 bases. CDR1 and CDR2 from the germline V gene are SEHNR and FQNEAQ (reference sequence). There are 17 residues in the CDR3. CDR3 region: CASSGTGLAVMTYEQYF. The CDR3 coding sequence is TGTGCCAGCAGCGGAACCGGGCTAGCGGTTATGACTTACGAGCAGTACTTC.

The chain links TRBV9 to TRBJ1-5; D is undetermined. The CDR3 contains 13 residues. Germline V gives CDR1 SGDLS, CDR2 YYNGEE. The germline V and J ends were trimmed by 2 bases and 3 bases, with 6 bases remaining between them. The CDR3 region has the DNA TGTGCCAGCAGCGTTATGATCAATCAGCCCCAGCATTTT. This sequence encodes CASSVMINQPQHF. Filled out from reference TRBV9 and TRBJ1-5, the complete variable domain reads DSGVTQTPKHLITATGQRVTLRCSPRSGDLSVYWYQQSLDQGLQFLIQYYNGEERAKGNILERFSAQQFPDLHSELNLSSLELGDSALYFCASSVMINQPQHFGDGTRLSIL.

A note on this clone: This same CDR3 is encoded by further DNA sequences in the sample. This sequence joins TRBV18 and TRBJ2-1; 7 positions agree with TRBD1. Germline CDR1 and CDR2: KGHSH and LQKENI. The CDR3 loop spans 15 amino acids. Germline trimming cut 2 bases from V and 0 bases from J; bases unmatched to any gene: 1. The CDR3 DNA reads TGTGCCAGCTCACCAGGGACAGTCTCCTACAATGAGCAGTTCTTC. Its protein is CASSPGTVSYNEQFF.